A single sample is the source of the 27 T cell receptor beta chains below, sequenced in a study of blood T cell repertoires in COVID-19. Using immunoSEQ multiplex PCR, the repertoire was profiled, and TCRdb retains in-frame clones only, with some absent. The table includes roughly 180,000 clones, around four fifths detected once. The sequencing input was PBMCs or T cells enriched from blood (not recorded which). These receptors all stem from a woman aged 45 to 65 in a cohort exposed to, infected with or recovered from COVID-19 (not recorded which).

The gene calls are TRBV12-5 and TRBJ1-1, with D unclear. The V end was cut by 3 bases, the J end by 3 bases, with 11 bases between. The CDR3 spans 14 residues. Germline V gene sequence: CDR1 LGHNT, CDR2 FRNRAP. The DNA of the CDR3 is TGTGCTAGTGGTTTAAGAGGATTTGACACTGAAGCTTTCTTT. Its protein product is CASGLRGFDTEAFF.

The chain combines TRBV7-3 with TRBJ1-5; maybe TRBD1 (5 bases). From germline, CDR1 is SGHTA and CDR2 FQGTGA. The V end was cut by 2 bases, the J end by 6 bases, with 8 bases between. The CDR3 covers 13 residues. The CDR3 DNA is TGTGCCAGCAGCTTAGGGGGAGGTCAGCCCCAGCATTTT. Translating it yields CASSLGGGQPQHF.

V is TRBV28 and J is TRBJ2-5; TRBD2 matches 13 bases. V shed 5 bases and J 1 base; nucleotides not matched to a gene: 10. The germline gives CDR1 MDHEN, CDR2 SYDVKM. The CDR3 is 18 amino acids. CDR3 in DNA: TGTGCCAGCAGTCCAACGGGGACTAGCGGGACCACCCAAGAGACCCAGTACTTC. Protein sequence: CASSPTGTSGTTQETQYF.

J is TRBJ2-3 and V is TRBV18; possibly TRBD2 for D (6 bases). Germline lookup yields CDR1 KGHSH and CDR2 LQKENI. V lost 3 bases, J lost 1 base, and 11 bases lay in between. This CDR3 is 15 amino acids long. CDR3 residues: CASSPRGLRTDTQYF. The CDR3 DNA reads as TGTGCCAGCTCACCGAGGGGACTTCGCACAGATACGCAGTATTTT. Full variable domain (remainder filled in from reference TRBV18 and TRBJ2-3): NAGVMQNPRHLVRRRGQEARLRCSPMKGHSHVYWYRQLPEEGLKFMVYLQKENIIDESGMPKERFSAEFPKEGPSILRIQQVVRGDSAAYFCASSPRGLRTDTQYFGPGTRLTVL.

The chain employs TRBV3-1 (or the pseudogene TRBV3-2) and TRBJ2-4; D unresolved. In germline, CDR1 is LGHDT, CDR2 YNNKEL (reference sequence). The V end lost 4 bases, the J end lost 0 bases, and 10 bases lay between the germline ends. The length of the CDR3 is 15 residues. CDR3 residues: CASSLSQLAKNIQYF. CDR3 coding DNA: TGTGCCAGCAGCCTGTCTCAACTAGCCAAAAACATTCAGTACTTC.

The CDR3 DNA follows: TGTGCCAGCAGAGGGACAGCCCTCACCGGGGAGCTGTTTTTT. Translation gives CASRGTALTGELFF. The rearrangement links TRBV27 to TRBJ2-2; 7 nucleotides agree with TRBD1. Germline CDR1 and CDR2: MNHEY and SMNVEV (reference sequence). V dropped 6 bases and J dropped 4; count of bases not matched to a gene: 5. The CDR3 consists of 14 residues.

J is TRBJ1-1 and V is TRBV29-1, with 9 positions matching TRBD1. V trimming: 3 bases; J trimming: 2 bases; junction bases outside the gene matches: 7. The CDR3 contains 15 residues. Germline V gene data show CDR1 as SQVTM and CDR2 as ANQGSEA. CDR3 coding DNA: TGCAGCGTTGACGGACAGGGGCGTCCTAACACTGAAGCTTTCTTT. Protein: CSVDGQGRPNTEAFF.

This chain uses TRBV9 with TRBJ1-3; 7 nucleotides agree with TRBD1. Trimming removed 0 bases from V and 3 bases from J; junction bases left unmatched: 6. The length of the CDR3 is 16 residues. CDR1 SGDLS and CDR2 YYNGEE come from the germline V gene. The CDR3 nucleotides read TGTGCCAGCAGCGTAGGGGACAGCTCCTTTGGAAACACCATATATTTT. Protein product: CASSVGDSSFGNTIYF.

DNA for the CDR3: TGCAGCGTTGAAGATCTAGGGGACAGGGGTGGAGATACGCAGTATTTT. Translated: CSVEDLGDRGGDTQYF. V gene TRBV29-1 combines with J gene TRBJ2-3, with 10 bases identical to TRBD1. The CDR3 has 16 amino acids. The trim removed 0 bases at V and 5 bases at J, leaving 8 bases unmatched. Germline V gives CDR1 SQVTM, CDR2 ANQGSEA.

This sequence joins TRBV5-1 and TRBJ2-6; 7 bases fit TRBD1. Germline CDR1 and CDR2: SGHRS and YFSETQ. With 4 bases clipped from V and 1 base from J, the junction kept 8 bases outside the gene matches. This CDR3 is 17 amino acids long. CDR3: CASSRRTTGSGANVLTF. CDR3 in DNA: TGCGCCAGCAGCAGACGAACGACAGGGTCTGGGGCCAACGTCCTGACTTTC.

V gene TRBV9 combines with J gene TRBJ1-1; 8 bases align to TRBD1. Looked up from germline, CDR1 is SGDLS and CDR2 is YYNGEE. CDR3 size: 15 residues. The V gene end was trimmed by 0 bases and the J gene end by 1 base; junction bases not matched to a gene: 2. DNA for the CDR3: TGTGCCAGCAGCGTAGAGGGACAGGCGAACACTGAAGCTTTCTTT. Its translation: CASSVEGQANTEAFF.

J is TRBJ1-6 and V is TRBV7-9; 7 bases map to TRBD1. The CDR3 runs 15 residues. V shed 5 bases, J shed 6 bases, and the junction held 7 bases outside the gene matches. Germline CDR1 SEHNR, CDR2 FQNEAQ (reference sequence). CDR3 sequence reads: CASSKGDRVNSPLHF. Written as DNA, the CDR3 is TGTGCCAGCAGCAAGGGCGACAGGGTTAATTCACCCCTCCACTTT.

The genes are TRBV7-9 and TRBJ1-5, with D perhaps TRBD1 (5 bases). Germline V CDR1 and CDR2: SEHNR, FQNEAQ (reference sequence). V shed 4 bases and J shed 5 bases, with 9 bases lying between them. The CDR3 spans 13 residues. The CDR3 region is CASSWGGDQPQHF. DNA of the CDR3: TGTGCCAGCAGCTGGGGGGGGGATCAGCCCCAGCATTTT.

V gene TRBV28 combines with J gene TRBJ1-2, with 8 bases lining up with TRBD1. V lost 5 bases, J lost 3 bases, and 23 bases stayed unmatched. Germline loops: CDR1 MDHEN, CDR2 SYDVKM. The CDR3 is 20 residues long. CDR3 nucleotide sequence: TGTGCCAGCAGTACGCGTTCAACCCAGGGGGCGAGCAGGGTTTACTATGGCTACACCTTC. It yields the protein CASSTRSTQGASRVYYGYTF.

This chain links TRBV6-5 with TRBJ1-6; TRBD1 matches 7 bases. The CDR3 extends over 14 amino acids. CDR1 is MNHEY and CDR2 is SVGAGI in the germline V gene. Trimming removed 6 bases from V and 5 bases from J; junction bases left unmatched: 4. The CDR3 DNA reads as TGTGCCAGCAGCTCGACAGGGAATAATTCACCCCTCCACTTT. It is translated as CASSSTGNNSPLHF.

The chain recombines TRBV7-9 with TRBJ2-7, with D perhaps matching TRBD2 (6 bases). The germline gives CDR1 SEHNR, CDR2 FQNEAQ (reference sequence). V dropped 3 bases and J dropped 9 bases, with 18 bases sitting between them. The CDR3 has 14 residues. CDR3 sequence: CASSFQRDSGAQYF. The CDR3 nucleotides are TGTGCCAGCAGCTTCCAAAGGGACTCGGGAGCGCAGTACTTC.

V gene TRBV7-3 combines with J gene TRBJ2-7; 7 nucleotides line up with TRBD2. This CDR3 contains 15 residues. V shed 5 bases and J 1 base; nucleotides not matched to a gene: 8. Germline lookup yields CDR1 SGHTA and CDR2 FQGTGA. CDR3: CASSPGGRRSYEQYF. CDR3 nucleotides: TGTGCCAGCAGCCCGGGGGGACGGAGATCCTACGAGCAGTACTTC.

J is TRBJ1-5 and V is TRBV7-6; the match to TRBD1 covers 7 bases. V was pared by 2 bases and J by 2 bases, with 0 bases of the junction left unmatched. The CDR3 is 14 amino acids. CDR1 and CDR2 from the germline V gene are SGHVS and FNYEAQ. This CDR3 reads CASSLTGGNQPQHF. The CDR3 DNA is TGTGCCAGCAGCTTAACAGGGGGCAATCAGCCCCAGCATTTT.

This clone appeared once. The chain is built from TRBV28 and TRBJ1-1; TRBD1 matches at 10 bases. The CDR3 extends over 18 amino acids. CDR1 is MDHEN, CDR2 SYDVKM, per germline. V lost 3 bases and J lost 1; bases outside the gene matches: 11. The CDR3 DNA reads as TGTGCCAGCAGTTTCAACCGGGACAGGGGCGCCGAGAACACTGAAGCTTTCTTT. Encoded protein: CASSFNRDRGAENTEAFF.

The chain recombines TRBV12-3 or TRBV12-4 with TRBJ1-6, with TRBD1 matching over 8 bases. The CDR3 length is 13 residues. J gave up 7 bases and V 10 bases, and 6 bases lay outside the gene matches. The CDR3 DNA sequence: TGTGCCATTCGGACAGGGATCAATTCACCCCTCCACTTT. Translating gives CAIRTGINSPLHF.

The V gene is TRBV14, the J gene TRBJ1-6; no definite D call. V shed 0 bases and J shed 0 bases, with 12 bases lying between them. Germline loops: CDR1 SGHDN, CDR2 FVKESK. The CDR3 extends over 18 amino acids. The CDR3 protein is CASSQDYRMSSYNSPLHF. Written as DNA, the CDR3 is TGTGCCAGCAGCCAAGATTACCGCATGAGCTCCTATAATTCACCCCTCCACTTT.

The count of this clone is one. The V gene is TRBV11-2, the J gene TRBJ2-2, with TRBD1 as a possible D gene (5 bases). V was clipped by 6 bases and J by 1 base, with 9 bases between them. The CDR3 loop spans 14 amino acids. Germline CDR1 and CDR2: SGHAT and FQNNGV. Here the CDR3 DNA reads TGTGCCAGCAGGGATGGACAGAACACCGGGGAGCTGTTTTTT. The encoded protein is CASRDGQNTGELFF.

V is TRBV28 and J is TRBJ1-2; 8 positions match TRBD1. The germline gives CDR1 MDHEN, CDR2 SYDVKM. With V trimmed by 5 bases and J by 6 bases, 8 bases remained unmatched. The CDR3 is made up of 14 amino acids. The CDR3 region is CASSPPTGENGYTF. Here the CDR3 DNA reads TGTGCCAGCAGTCCCCCGACAGGGGAAAATGGCTACACCTTC.

The rearrangement joins TRBV12-3 or TRBV12-4 to TRBJ2-7, with TRBD1 matching 7 bases. V shed 4 bases, J shed 9 bases, and the junction held 9 bases outside the gene matches. This CDR3 region has 13 residues. For the CDR3, the DNA is TGTGCCAGCAGTTACTACATACGACAGGGGCAGTACTTC. Protein: CASSYYIRQGQYF.

The chain combines TRBV3-1 (or the pseudogene TRBV3-2) with TRBJ2-1; TRBD2 is a possible D gene (6 bases). Germline V gene sequence: CDR1 LGHDT, CDR2 YNNKEL (reference sequence). Deletions cut 7 bases from V and 3 bases from J, with 13 bases between. This CDR3 comprises 14 residues. CDR3 residues: CASMRRDRYNEQFF. CDR3 coding DNA: TGTGCCAGCATGCGGAGGGATCGCTACAATGAGCAGTTCTTC.

The J gene is TRBJ1-2, the V gene TRBV6-2 or TRBV6-3, with 9 positions matching TRBD1. The J segment lost 3 bases and the V segment lost 6 bases, leaving 11 bases of the junction unmatched. Germline assignment: CDR1 MNHEY and CDR2 SVGEGT. This CDR3 contains 16 residues. The CDR3: CASSQAGTGFHYGYTF. The DNA of the CDR3 is TGTGCCAGCAGCCAAGCCGGGACAGGGTTCCACTATGGCTACACCTTC.

J is TRBJ2-6 and V is TRBV27, with TRBD1 matching 8 bases. V trimming: 7 bases; J trimming: 3 bases; junction bases outside the gene matches: 8. The CDR3 runs 16 residues. The V gene's germline CDR1 is MNHEY and CDR2 SMNVEV (reference sequence). The CDR3 reads CASKYQGAGGANVLTF. The CDR3 nucleotides read TGTGCCAGCAAATATCAGGGGGCGGGTGGGGCCAACGTCCTGACTTTC.